Many counts were recorded for the clone carrying this TCR beta chain. The sample is drawn from a study of identical twins. TCRdb reanalysed the 5' RACE reads using MiXCR and keeps one entry per CDR3 protein. Of hundreds of thousands of distinct CDR3 sequences in the sample, around 7% were seen once. CDR3 length: 13 residues. Germline V gene sequence: CDR1 SGHVS, CDR2 FQNEAQ. V lost 2 bases, J lost 4 bases, and 8 bases lay in between. Separately, the same data were catalogued under a study of yellow fever vaccine responses in identical twins.

J is TRBJ2-5 and V is TRBV7-8; D unresolved. Material: memory (CD45RO+) T cells sorted from blood. The sequence was collected from a woman in her late teens or twenties in good health. The DNA of the CDR3 is TGTGCCAGCAGCTTACATGTTGGAGAGACCCAGTACTTC. Protein: CASSLHVGETQYF.